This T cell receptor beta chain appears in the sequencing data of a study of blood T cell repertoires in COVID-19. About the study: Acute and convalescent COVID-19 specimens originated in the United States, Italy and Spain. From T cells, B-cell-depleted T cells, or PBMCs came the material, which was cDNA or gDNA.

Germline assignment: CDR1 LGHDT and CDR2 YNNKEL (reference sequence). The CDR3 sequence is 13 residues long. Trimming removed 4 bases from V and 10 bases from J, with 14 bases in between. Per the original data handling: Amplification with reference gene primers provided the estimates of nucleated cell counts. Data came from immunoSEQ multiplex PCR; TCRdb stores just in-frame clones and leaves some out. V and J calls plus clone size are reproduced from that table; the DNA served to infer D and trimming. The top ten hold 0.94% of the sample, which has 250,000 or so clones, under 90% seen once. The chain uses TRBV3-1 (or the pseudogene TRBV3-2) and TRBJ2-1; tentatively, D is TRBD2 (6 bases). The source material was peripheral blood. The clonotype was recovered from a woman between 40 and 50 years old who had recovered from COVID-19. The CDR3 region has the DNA TGTGCCAGCAGCCCTACACTGGAGGGCGAGCAGTTCTTC. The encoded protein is CASSPTLEGEQFF.